This T cell receptor (beta chain) was observed in a study of regulatory T cells in long-lasting Graves disease. CDR3-region Arm-PCR and iRepertoire HTBI primers produced the TCR beta libraries. One entry per CDR3 protein, called by TCRdb with MiXCR from the multiplex PCR reads. The sample has 530,000 or so distinct CDR3 sequences; 16% are singletons. The CDR3 contains 15 residues. CDR1 SGDLS and CDR2 YYNGEE come from the germline V gene. Trimming pared 1 base from V and 0 bases from J, leaving 9 bases between. As to time point: newly diagnosed GD, antithyroid drugs for less than 3 months. RNA isolated from PBMCs was used to make the TCR library. These data were also filed under a second study, of T cells in Graves' hyperthyroidism and ophthalmopathy. That work states: A 13 V-J signature model discriminated ophthalmopathy versus stable hyperthyroidism.

Material: peripheral blood mononuclear cells (PBMCs), obtained at new diagnosis, from a patient treated with antithyroid drugs. The TCR was taken from a man aged 18 to 29 with Graves disease. The chain recombines TRBV9 with TRBJ2-3; a possible D gene is TRBD2 (6 bases). The CDR3 sequence: CASSVRGTSTDTQYF. The CDR3, as DNA: TGTGCCAGCAGCGTACGAGGGACTAGCACAGATACGCAGTATTTT.